This record concerns one TCR beta chain sequence. Repertoires were generated with immunoSEQ multiplex PCR, while TCRdb's copy carries only in-frame clones and drops some. Of about 2.4 million clones in the sample, roughly 93% were seen once. The record originates from a study of shared clonotypes between healthy human individuals. The CDR3 is 14 amino acids. The ends were cut back, 1 base at V and 3 bases at J, with 9 bases in the middle. Germline CDR1 and CDR2: LGHNA and YNFKEQ. This chain links TRBV4-2 with TRBJ1-1; D not resolved. The sample taken for sequencing was naive CD4+ T cells from PBMCs. Subset indicated: CD45RA+ positively selected. The TCR comes from a man between 18 and 29 years old in good health. Some clones in this sample may be carry-over from other donors' samples. The CDR3 reads CASSQVGQDTEAFF. CDR3 nucleotide sequence: TGTGCCAGCAGCCAAGTGGGCCAGGACACTGAAGCTTTCTTT.